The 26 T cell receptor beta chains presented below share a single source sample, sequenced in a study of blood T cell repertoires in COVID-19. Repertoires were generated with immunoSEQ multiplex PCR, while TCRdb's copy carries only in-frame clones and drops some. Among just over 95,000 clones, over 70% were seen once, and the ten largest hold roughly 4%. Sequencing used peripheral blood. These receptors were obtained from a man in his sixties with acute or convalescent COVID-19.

CDR3 region: CASSEFRSGTEAFF. CDR3 coding DNA: TGTGCCAGCAGTGAATTTCGTTCAGGCACTGAAGCTTTCTTT. The V call is TRBV6-1, the J call TRBJ1-1; D is unresolved. The CDR3 length is 14 residues. CDR1 and CDR2 from the germline V gene are MNHNS and SASEGT. V was shortened by 2 bases and J by 4 bases, with 11 bases between the two germline ends.

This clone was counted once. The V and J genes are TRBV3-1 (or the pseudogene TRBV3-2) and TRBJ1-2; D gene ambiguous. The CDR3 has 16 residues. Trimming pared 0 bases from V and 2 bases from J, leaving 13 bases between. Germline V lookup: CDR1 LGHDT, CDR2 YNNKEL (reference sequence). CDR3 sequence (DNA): TGTGCCAGCAGCCAAGATGGTGGGCGGAGGAACTATGGCTACACCTTC. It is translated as CASSQDGGRRNYGYTF.

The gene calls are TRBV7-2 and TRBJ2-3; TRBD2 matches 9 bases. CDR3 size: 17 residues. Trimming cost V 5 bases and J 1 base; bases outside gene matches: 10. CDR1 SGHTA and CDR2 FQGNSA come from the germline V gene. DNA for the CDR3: TGTGCCAGCAGCCAGCCCTCTAGCGGGATACGCACAGATACGCAGTATTTT. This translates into CASSQPSSGIRTDTQYF.

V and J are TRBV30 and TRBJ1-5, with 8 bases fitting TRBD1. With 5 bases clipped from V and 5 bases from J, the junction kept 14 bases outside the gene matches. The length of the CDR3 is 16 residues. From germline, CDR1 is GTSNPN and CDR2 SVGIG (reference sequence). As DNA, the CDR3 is TGTGCCTGGGCTCGAGGACAGGGAGGATGGGATCAGCCCCAGCATTTT. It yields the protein CAWARGQGGWDQPQHF.

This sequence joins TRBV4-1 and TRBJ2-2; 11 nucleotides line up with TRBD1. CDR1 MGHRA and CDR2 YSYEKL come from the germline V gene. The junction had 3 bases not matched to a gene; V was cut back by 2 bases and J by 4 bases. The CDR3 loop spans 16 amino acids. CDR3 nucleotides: TGCGCCAGCAGCCAACGGGACAGGGGGTCCACCGGGGAGCTGTTTTTT. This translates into CASSQRDRGSTGELFF.

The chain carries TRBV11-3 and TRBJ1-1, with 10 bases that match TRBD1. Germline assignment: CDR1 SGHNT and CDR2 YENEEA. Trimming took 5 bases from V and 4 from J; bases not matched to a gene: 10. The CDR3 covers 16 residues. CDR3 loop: CASSPWTGGFGTEAFF. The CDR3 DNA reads TGTGCCAGCAGCCCGTGGACAGGGGGGTTCGGCACTGAAGCTTTCTTT.

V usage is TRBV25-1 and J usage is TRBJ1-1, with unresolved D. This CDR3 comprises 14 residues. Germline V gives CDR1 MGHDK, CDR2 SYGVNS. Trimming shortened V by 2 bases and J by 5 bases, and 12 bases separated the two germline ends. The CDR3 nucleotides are TGTGCCAGCAGTGAAGAGGGAATGTGGACTGAAGCTTTCTTT. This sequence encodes CASSEEGMWTEAFF.

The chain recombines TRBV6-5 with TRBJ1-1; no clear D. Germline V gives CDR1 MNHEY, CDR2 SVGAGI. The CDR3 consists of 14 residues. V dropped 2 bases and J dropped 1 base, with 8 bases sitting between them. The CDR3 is CASSYAGGNTEAFF. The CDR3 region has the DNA TGTGCCAGCAGTTACGCGGGAGGGAACACTGAAGCTTTCTTT.

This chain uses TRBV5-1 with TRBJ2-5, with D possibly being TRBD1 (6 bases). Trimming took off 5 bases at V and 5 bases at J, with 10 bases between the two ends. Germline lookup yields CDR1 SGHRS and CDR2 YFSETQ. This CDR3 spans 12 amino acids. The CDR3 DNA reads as TGCGCCAGCAGTGGGCAGGGGGAGACCCAGTACTTC. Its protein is CASSGQGETQYF.

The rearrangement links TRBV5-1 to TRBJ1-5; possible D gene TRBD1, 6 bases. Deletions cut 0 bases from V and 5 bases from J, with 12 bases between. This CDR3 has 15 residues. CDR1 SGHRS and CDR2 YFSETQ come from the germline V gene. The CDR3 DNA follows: TGCGCCAGCAGCTTGGAGGGGGGGTTCTATCAGCCCCAGCATTTT. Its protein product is CASSLEGGFYQPQHF.

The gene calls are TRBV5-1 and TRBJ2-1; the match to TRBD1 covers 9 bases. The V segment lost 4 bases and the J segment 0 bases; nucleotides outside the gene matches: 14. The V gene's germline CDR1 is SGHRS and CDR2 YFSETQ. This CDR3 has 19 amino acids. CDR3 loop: CASSPRGTGKSLSYNEQFF. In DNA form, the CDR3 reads TGCGCCAGCAGCCCACGAGGGACAGGGAAGTCCCTCTCCTACAATGAGCAGTTCTTC.

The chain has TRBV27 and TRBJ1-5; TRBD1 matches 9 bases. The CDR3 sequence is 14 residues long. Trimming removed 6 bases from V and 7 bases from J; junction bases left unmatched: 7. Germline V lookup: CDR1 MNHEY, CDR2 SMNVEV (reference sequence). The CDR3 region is CASSRTGGGQPQHF. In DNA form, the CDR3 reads TGTGCCAGCAGCCGAACAGGGGGCGGACAGCCCCAGCATTTT.

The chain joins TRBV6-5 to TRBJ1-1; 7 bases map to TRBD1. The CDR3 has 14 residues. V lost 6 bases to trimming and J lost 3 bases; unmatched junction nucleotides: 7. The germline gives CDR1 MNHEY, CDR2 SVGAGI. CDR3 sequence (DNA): TGTGCCAGCAGGCCGGGACAGAGCCACACTGAAGCTTTCTTT. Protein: CASRPGQSHTEAFF.

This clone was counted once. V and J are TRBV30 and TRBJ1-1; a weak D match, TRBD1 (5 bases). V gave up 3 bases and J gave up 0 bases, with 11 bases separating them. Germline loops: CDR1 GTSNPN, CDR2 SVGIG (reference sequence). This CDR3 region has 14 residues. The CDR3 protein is CAWRRGTLNTEAFF. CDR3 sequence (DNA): TGTGCCTGGAGAAGGGGCACCTTGAACACTGAAGCTTTCTTT.

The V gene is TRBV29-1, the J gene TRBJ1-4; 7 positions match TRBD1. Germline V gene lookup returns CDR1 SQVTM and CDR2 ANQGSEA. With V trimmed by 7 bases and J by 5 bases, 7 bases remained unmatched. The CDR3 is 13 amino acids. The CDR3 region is CSGGDSPNEKLFF. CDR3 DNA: TGCAGCGGAGGGGACAGCCCCAATGAAAAACTGTTTTTT.

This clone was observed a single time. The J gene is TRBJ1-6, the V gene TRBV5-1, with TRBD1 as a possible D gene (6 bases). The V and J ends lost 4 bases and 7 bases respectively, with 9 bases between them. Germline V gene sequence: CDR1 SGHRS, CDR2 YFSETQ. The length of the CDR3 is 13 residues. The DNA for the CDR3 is TGCGCCAGCAGCGGAGGACAGAATTCACCCCTCCACTTT. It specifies CASSGGQNSPLHF.

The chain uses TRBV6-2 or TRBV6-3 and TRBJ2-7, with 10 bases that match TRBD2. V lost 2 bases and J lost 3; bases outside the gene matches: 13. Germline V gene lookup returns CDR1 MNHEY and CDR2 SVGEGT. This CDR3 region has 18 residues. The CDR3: CASSYGLAGGIRSYEQYV. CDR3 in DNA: TGTGCCAGCAGTTACGGTTTAGCGGGAGGAATCAGGAGCTACGAGCAGTACGTC.

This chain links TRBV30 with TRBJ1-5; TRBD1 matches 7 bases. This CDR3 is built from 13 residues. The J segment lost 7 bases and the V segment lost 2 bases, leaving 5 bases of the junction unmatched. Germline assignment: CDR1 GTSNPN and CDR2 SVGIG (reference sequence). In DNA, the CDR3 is TGTGCCTGGAGTAGACAGGGAGGACAGCCCCAGCATTTT. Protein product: CAWSRQGGQPQHF.

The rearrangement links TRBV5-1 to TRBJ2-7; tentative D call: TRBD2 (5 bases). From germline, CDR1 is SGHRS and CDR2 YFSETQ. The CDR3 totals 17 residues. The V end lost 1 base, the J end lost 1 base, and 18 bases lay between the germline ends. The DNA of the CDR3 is TGCGCCAGCAGCTTGCCCCTGGACGGAGGACTGTCCTACGAGCAGTACGTC. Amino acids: CASSLPLDGGLSYEQYV.

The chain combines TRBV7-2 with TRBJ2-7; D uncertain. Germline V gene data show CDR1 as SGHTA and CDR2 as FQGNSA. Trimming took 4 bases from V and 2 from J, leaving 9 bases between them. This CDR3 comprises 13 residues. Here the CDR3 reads CASSYYRTYEQYF. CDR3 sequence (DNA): TGTGCCAGCAGCTATTATAGAACCTACGAGCAGTACTTC.

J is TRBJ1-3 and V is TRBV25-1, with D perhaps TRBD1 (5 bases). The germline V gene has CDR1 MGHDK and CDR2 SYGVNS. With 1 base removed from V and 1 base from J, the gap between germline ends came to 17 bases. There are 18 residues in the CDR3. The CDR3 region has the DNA TGTGCCAGCAGTGAATGGGTAGGGCAGGGCCGTTCTGGAAACACCATATATTTT. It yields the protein CASSEWVGQGRSGNTIYF.

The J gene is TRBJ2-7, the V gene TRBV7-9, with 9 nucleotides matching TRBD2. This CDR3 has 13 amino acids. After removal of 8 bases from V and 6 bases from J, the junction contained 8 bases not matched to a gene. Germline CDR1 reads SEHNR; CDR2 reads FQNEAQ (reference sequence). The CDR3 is CASQGLAGSEQYV. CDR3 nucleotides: TGTGCCAGCCAGGGGCTAGCGGGGAGCGAGCAGTACGTC.

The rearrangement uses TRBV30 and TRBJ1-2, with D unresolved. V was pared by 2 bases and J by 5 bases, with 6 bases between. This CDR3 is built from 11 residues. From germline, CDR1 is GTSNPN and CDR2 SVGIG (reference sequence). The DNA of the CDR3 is TGTGCCTGGAGTCCCCGTTATGGCTACACCTTC. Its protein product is CAWSPRYGYTF.

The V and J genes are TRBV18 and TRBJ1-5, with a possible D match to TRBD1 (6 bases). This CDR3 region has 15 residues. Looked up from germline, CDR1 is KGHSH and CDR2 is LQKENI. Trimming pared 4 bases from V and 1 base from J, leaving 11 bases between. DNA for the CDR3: TGTGCCAGCTCACGAAGGACAGAGAGCAATCAGCCCCAGCATTTT. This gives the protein CASSRRTESNQPQHF.

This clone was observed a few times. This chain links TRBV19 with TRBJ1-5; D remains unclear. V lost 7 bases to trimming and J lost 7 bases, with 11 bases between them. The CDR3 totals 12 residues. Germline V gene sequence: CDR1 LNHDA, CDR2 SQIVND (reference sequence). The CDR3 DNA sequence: TGTGCCAGTAAGTCTATTTACCAGCCCCAGCATTTT. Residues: CASKSIYQPQHF.

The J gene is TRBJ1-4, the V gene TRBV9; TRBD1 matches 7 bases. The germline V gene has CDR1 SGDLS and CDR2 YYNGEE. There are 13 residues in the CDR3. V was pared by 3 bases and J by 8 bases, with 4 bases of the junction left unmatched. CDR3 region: CASSGPGGEKLFF. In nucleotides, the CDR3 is TGTGCCAGCAGCGGGCCAGGGGGGGAAAAACTGTTTTTT.